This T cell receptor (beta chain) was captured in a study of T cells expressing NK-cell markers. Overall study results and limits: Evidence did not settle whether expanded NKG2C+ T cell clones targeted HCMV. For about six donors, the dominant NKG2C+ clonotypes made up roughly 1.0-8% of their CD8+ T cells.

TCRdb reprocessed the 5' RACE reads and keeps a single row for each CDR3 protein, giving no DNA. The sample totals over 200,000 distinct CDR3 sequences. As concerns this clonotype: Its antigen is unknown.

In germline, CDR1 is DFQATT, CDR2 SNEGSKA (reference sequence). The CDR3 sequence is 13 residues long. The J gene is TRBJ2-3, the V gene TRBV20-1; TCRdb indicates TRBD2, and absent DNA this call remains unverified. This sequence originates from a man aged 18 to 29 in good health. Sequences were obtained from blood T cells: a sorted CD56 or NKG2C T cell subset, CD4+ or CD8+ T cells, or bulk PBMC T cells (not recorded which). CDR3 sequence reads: CSARSGTTDTQYF.